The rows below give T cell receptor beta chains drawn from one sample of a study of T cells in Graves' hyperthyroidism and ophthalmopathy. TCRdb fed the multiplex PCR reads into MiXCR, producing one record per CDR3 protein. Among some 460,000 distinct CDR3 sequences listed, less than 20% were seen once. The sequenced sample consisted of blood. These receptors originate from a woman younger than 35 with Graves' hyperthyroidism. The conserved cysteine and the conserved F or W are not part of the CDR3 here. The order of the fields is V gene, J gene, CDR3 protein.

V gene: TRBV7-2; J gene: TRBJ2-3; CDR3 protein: ASSLGTQY
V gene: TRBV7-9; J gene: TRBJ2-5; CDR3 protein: ASSLGLPGKETQY
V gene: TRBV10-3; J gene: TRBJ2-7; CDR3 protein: AISEGGTSGNPFEQY
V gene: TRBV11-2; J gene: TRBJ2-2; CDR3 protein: ASSLVARSGELF
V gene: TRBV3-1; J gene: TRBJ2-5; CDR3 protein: ASSHLNRGSQETQY
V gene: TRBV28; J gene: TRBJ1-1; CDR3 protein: ASSFGDTEAF
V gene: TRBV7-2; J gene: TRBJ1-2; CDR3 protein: ASSPWQGNGYT
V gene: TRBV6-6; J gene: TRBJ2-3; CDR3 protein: ASSYSSGGIDTQY
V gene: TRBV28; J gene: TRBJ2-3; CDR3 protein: ASSSASTDTQY
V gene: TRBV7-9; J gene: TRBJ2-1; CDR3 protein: ASTRDNEQF
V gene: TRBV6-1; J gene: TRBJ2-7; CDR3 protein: ASTLTMRGSGYEQY
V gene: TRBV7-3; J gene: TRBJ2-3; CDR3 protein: ASSLDGGTTDTQY
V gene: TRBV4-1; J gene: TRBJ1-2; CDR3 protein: ASSQKVGSYGYT
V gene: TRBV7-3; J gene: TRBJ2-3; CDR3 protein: ASSLTSATDTQY
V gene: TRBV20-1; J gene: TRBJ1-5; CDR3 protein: SARGDRAGNQPQH
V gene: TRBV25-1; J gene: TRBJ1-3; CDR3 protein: ASSESGTLGNTIY
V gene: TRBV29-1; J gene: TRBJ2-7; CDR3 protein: SVVEEIYEQY
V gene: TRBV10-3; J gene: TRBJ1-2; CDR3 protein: AISVWGYLGYT
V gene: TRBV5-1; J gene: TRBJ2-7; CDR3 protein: ASSLRDDEQY
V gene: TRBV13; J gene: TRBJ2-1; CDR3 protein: ASSPQGLAGPNNEQF
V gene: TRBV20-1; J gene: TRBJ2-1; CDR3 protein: SASDAFYNEQF
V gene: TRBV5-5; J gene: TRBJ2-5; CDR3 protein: ASSLHSLILETQY
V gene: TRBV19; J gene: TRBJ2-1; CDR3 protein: ASNTNGRDEQF
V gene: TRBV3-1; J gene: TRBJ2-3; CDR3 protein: ASSPTAVDTQY
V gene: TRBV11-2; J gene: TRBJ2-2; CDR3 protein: ASRRVLAGELF
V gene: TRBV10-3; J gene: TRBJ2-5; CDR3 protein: AISESRRTGQETQY
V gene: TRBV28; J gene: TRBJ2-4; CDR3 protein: ASGILAKNIQY
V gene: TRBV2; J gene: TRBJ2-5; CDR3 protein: ASSEGRDRGTQY
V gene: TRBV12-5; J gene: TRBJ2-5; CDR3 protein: ASGLDDRTQY
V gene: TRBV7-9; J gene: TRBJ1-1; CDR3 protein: ASSLVDLNTEAF
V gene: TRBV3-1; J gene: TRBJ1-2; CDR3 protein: ASSRGVSYGYT
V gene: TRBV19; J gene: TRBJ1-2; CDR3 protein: ASRDRGPTNYGYT
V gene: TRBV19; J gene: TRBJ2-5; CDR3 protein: ASGPSSGAGTQY
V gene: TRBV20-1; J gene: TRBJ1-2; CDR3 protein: SASGRGKGGYT
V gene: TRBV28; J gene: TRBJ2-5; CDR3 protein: ASRPRDTQETQY
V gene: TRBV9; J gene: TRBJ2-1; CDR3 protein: ASSPSGRKEGEQF
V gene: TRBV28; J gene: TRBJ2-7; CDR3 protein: ASSGAGLDSYEQY
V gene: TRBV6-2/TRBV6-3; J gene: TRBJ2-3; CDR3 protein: ASSYRGQSTDTQY
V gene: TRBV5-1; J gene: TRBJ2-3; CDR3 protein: ASSQQGGGTDTQY
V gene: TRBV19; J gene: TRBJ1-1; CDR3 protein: ASSIALGSTEAF
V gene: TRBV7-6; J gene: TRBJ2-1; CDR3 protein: ASSPGTVSSYNEQF
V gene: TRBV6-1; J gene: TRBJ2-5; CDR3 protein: ASRLTGVSQETQY
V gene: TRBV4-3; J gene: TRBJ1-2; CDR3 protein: ASSQATNQAYGYT
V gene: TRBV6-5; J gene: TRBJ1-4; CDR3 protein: ASSYSRRISTNEKLF
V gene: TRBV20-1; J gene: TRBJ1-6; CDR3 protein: SARGVGQGVLEYSPLH
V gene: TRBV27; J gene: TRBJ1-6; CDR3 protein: ASRETGLSNSPLH
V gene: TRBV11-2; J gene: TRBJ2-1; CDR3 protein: ASSPRVGLAGDGYDEQF
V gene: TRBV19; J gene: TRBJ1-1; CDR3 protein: ASSTGTGINTEAF
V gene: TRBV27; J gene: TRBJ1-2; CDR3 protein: ASSLTGHSNYGYT
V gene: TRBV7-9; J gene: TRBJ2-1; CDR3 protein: ASSLGASGGSYKEQF